A single sample is the source of the 7 T cell receptor beta chains below, sequenced in a study of blood T cell repertoires in COVID-19. Using immunoSEQ multiplex PCR, the repertoire was profiled, and TCRdb retains in-frame clones only, with some absent. The data show about 140,000 clones, 84% seen once. The sample comprised PBMCs or T cells enriched from blood (not recorded which). The receptors stem from a woman in her 50s with acute COVID-19.

V usage is TRBV5-1 and J usage is TRBJ2-6; D gene unclear. The V end lost 5 bases, the J end lost 0 bases, and 6 bases lay between the germline ends. CDR3 length: 14 amino acids. Looked up from germline, CDR1 is SGHRS and CDR2 is YFSETQ. CDR3 sequence reads: CASRQSSGANVLTF. The CDR3 bases are TGCGCCAGCAGGCAGTCCTCTGGGGCCAACGTCCTGACTTTC.

V gene TRBV19 combines with J gene TRBJ1-5; 8 bases fit TRBD1. The CDR3 is 16 residues long. With V trimmed by 2 bases and J by 6 bases, 9 bases remained unmatched. Germline CDR1 is LNHDA and CDR2 is SQIVND (reference sequence). The CDR3 protein is CASSIPGQGGGQPQHF. CDR3 bases: TGTGCCAGTAGTATACCAGGACAGGGTGGCGGTCAGCCCCAGCATTTT.

This clone turned up a few times. The chain combines TRBV5-5 with TRBJ2-5, with 12 bases that match TRBD1. The CDR3 covers 16 residues. CDR1 SGHKS and CDR2 YYEKEE come from the germline V gene (reference sequence). J gave up 5 bases and V 0 bases, and 5 bases lay outside the gene matches. CDR3 nucleotides: TGTGCCAGCAGCTTGGATGGGACAGGGGGCTGGGAGACCCAGTACTTC. This sequence encodes CASSLDGTGGWETQYF. Drawing the rest from reference TRBV5-5 and TRBJ2-5, the complete variable domain is DAGVTQSPTHLIKTRGQQVTLRCSPISGHKSVSWYQQVLGQGPQFIFQYYEKEERGRGNFPDRFSARQFPNYSSELNVNALLLGDSALYLCASSLDGTGGWETQYFGPGTRLLVL.

This chain connects TRBV7-8 to TRBJ2-7, with D tentatively TRBD2 (5 bases). The CDR3 length is 14 residues. V lost 5 bases and J 7 bases, leaving 18 bases between the germline ends. Germline V gene data show CDR1 as SGHVS and CDR2 as FQNEAQ. CDR3 in DNA: TGTGCCAGCAGCCACGGGATACCCAGAAGGGAGCAGTACTTC. Its translation is CASSHGIPRREQYF. The full variable domain, in which reference TRBV7-8 and TRBJ2-7 provide the parts outside the CDR3, is GAGVSQSPRYKVAKRGQDVALRCDPISGHVSLFWYQQALGQGPEFLTYFQNEAQLDKSGLPSDRFFAERPEGSVSTLKIQRTQQEDSAVYLCASSHGIPRREQYFGPGTRLTVT.

This chain uses TRBV2 with TRBJ2-5; maybe TRBD2 (6 bases). V gave up 4 bases and J gave up 7 bases, with 19 bases separating them. Germline CDR1 is SNHLY and CDR2 is FYNNEI. The CDR3 spans 15 residues. CDR3 loop: CASSGAKASDGTQYF. CDR3 nucleotides: TGTGCCAGCAGTGGGGCAAAGGCTAGCGATGGGACCCAGTACTTC.

The chain is built from TRBV28 and TRBJ1-3; 12 nucleotides match TRBD1. Germline V gene sequence: CDR1 MDHEN, CDR2 SYDVKM. This CDR3 is built from 18 residues. The trim removed 4 bases at V and 3 bases at J, leaving 10 bases unmatched. The CDR3: CASSSGTGTGGFGNTIYF. In nucleotides, the CDR3 is TGTGCCAGCAGTTCCGGTACCGGGACAGGGGGCTTTGGAAACACCATATATTTT.

V and J are TRBV2 and TRBJ2-7; 11 bases map to TRBD2. The CDR3 runs to 13 residues. The germline gives CDR1 SNHLY, CDR2 FYNNEI. Germline trimming cut 11 bases from V and 5 bases from J; bases unmatched to any gene: 8. Written as DNA, the CDR3 is TGTGCCGGCCAAAGGGGACTAGCGGACGAGCAGTACTTC. Residues: CAGQRGLADEQYF. The variable domain in full, completed from reference TRBV2 and TRBJ2-7, reads EPEVTQTPSHQVTQMGQEVILRCVPISNHLYFYWYRQILGQKVEFLVSFYNNEISEKSEIFDDQFSVERPDGSNFTLKIRSTKLEDSAMYFCAGQRGLADEQYFGPGTRLTVT.